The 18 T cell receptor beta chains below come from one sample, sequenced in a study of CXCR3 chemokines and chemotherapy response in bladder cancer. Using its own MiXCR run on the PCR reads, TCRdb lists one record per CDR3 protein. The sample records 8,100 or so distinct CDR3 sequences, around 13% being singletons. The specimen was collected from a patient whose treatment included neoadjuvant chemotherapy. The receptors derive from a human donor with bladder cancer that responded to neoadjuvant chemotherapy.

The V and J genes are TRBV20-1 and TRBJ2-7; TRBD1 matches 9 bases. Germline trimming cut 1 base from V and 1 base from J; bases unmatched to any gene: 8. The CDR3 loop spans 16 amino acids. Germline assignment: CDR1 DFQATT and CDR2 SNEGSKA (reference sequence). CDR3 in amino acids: CSARGPAGTGSYEQYF. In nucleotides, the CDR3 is TGCAGTGCTAGAGGGCCGGCCGGGACAGGGTCCTACGAGCAGTACTTC.

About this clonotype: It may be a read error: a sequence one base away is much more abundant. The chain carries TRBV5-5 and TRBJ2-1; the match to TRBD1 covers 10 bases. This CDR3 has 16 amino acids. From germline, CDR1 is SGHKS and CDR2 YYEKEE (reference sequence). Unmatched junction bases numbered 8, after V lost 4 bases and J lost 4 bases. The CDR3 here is CASSPLTGGLYNEQFF. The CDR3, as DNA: TGTGCCAGCAGCCCCCTGACAGGGGGCCTTTACAATGAGCAGTTCTTC.

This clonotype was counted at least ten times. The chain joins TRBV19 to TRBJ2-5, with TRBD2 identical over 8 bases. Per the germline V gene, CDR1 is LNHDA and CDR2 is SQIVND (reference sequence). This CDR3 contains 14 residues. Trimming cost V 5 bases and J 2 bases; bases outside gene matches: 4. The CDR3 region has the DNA TGTGCCAGTAGTCGAGCGGGGGTTCAAGAGACCCAGTACTTC. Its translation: CASSRAGVQETQYF.

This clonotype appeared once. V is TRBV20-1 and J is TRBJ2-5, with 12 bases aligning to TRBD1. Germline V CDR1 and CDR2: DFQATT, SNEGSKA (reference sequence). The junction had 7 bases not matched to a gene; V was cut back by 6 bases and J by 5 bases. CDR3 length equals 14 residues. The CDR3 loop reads CSAAGTGGQETQYF. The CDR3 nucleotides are TGCAGTGCCGCCGGGACAGGGGGCCAGGAGACCCAGTACTTC.

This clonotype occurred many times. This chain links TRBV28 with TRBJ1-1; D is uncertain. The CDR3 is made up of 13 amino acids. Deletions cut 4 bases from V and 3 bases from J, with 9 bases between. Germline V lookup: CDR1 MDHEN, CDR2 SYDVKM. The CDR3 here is CASSSPPDTEAFF. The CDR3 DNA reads TGTGCCAGCAGTTCCCCGCCCGACACTGAAGCTTTCTTT.

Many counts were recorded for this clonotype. The CDR3 DNA reads TGTGCCAGCAGCTTGGAAGTGTCGGGGGGGCCTTACAGCGGGGAGCTGTTTTTT. It is translated as CASSLEVSGGPYSGELFF. This sequence joins TRBV5-4 and TRBJ2-2; 8 positions match TRBD2. V gave up 0 bases and J gave up 7 bases; unmatched junction bases: 14. In germline, CDR1 is SGHNT, CDR2 YYREEE (reference sequence). The CDR3 contains 18 residues.

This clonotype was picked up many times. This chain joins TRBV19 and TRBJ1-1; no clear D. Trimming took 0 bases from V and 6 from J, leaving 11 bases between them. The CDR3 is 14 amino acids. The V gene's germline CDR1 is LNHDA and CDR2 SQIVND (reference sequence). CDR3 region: CASSIDNVKAEAFF. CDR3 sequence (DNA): TGTGCCAGTAGTATAGATAATGTTAAGGCTGAAGCTTTCTTT.

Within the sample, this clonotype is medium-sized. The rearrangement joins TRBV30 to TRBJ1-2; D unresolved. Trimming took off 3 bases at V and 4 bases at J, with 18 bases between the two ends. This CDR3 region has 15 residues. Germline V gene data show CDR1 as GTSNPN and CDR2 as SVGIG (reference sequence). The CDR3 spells CAWSDRDPASYGYTF. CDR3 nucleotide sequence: TGTGCCTGGAGCGATCGAGATCCGGCCTCCTATGGCTACACCTTC. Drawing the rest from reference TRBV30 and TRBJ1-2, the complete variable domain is SQTIHQWPATLVQPVGSPLSLECTVEGTSNPNLYWYRQAAGRGLQLLFYSVGIGQISSEVPQNLSASRPQDRQFILSSKKLLLSDSGFYLCAWSDRDPASYGYTFGSGTRLTVV.

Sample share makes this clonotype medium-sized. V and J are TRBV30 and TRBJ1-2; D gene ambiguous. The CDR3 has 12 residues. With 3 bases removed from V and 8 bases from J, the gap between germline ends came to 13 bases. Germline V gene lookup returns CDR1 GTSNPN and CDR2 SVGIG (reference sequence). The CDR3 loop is CAWSLEARGYTF. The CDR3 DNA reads TGTGCCTGGAGCCTAGAGGCTAGGGGCTACACCTTC.

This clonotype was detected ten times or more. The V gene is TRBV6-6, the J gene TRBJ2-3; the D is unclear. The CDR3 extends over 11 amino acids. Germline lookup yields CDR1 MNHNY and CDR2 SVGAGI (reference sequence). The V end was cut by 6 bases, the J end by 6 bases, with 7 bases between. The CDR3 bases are TGTGCCAGCAGACTTGGGGATACGCAGTATTTT. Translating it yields CASRLGDTQYF.

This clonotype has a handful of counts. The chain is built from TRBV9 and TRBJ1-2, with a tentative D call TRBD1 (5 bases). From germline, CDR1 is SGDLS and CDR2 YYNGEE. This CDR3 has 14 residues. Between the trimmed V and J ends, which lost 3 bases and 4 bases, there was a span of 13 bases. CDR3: CASSAGGVGYGYTF. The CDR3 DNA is TGTGCCAGCAGCGCGGGGGGGGTGGGCTATGGCTACACCTTC.

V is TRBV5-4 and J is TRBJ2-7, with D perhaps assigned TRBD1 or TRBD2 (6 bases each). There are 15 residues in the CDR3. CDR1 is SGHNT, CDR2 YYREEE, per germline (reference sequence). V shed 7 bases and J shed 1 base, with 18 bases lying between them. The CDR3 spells CASGRIGGLSYEQYF. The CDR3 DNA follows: TGTGCCAGCGGGCGGATCGGGGGCCTTTCCTACGAGCAGTACTTC.

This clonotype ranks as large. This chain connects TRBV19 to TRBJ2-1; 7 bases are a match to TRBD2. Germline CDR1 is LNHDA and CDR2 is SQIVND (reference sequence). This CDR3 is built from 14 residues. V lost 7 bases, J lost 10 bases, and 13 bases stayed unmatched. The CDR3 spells CASKEAGRGGEQFF. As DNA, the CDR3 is TGTGCCAGTAAGGAAGCGGGGAGGGGAGGAGAGCAGTTCTTC. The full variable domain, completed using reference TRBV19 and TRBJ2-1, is DGGITQSPKYLFRKEGQNVTLSCEQNLNHDAMYWYRQDPGQGLRLIYYSQIVNDFQKGDIAEGYSVSREKKESFPLTVTSAQKNPTAFYLCASKEAGRGGEQFFGPGTRLTVL.

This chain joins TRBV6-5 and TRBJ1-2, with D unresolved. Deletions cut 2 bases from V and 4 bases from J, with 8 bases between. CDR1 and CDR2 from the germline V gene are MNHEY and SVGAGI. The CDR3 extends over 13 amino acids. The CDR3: CASSYTGSYGYTF. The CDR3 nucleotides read TGTGCCAGCAGTTACACTGGGAGCTATGGCTACACCTTC.

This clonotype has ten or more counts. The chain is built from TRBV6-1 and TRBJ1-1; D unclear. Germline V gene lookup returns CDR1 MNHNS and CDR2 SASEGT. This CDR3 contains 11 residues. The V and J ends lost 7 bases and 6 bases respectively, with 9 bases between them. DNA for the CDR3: TGTGCCAGCAAAATCTCATCTGAAGCTTTCTTT. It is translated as CASKISSEAFF.

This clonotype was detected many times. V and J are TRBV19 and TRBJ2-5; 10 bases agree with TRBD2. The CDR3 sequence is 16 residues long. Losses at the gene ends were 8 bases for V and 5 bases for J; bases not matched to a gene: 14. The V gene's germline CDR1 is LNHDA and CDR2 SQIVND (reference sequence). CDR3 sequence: CASGREPSGGWETQYF. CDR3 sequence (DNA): TGTGCCAGTGGTCGTGAGCCTAGCGGGGGCTGGGAGACCCAGTACTTC.

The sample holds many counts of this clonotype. The CDR3 spells CAISELSGGAPDTQYF. CDR3 coding DNA: TGTGCCATCAGTGAGTTGAGCGGGGGGGCTCCAGATACGCAGTATTTT. The V call is TRBV10-3, the J call TRBJ2-3, with TRBD2 matching 10 bases. Germline V gene data show CDR1 as ENHRY and CDR2 as SYGVKD. V gave up 1 base and J gave up 4 bases; unmatched junction bases: 5. This CDR3 contains 16 residues.

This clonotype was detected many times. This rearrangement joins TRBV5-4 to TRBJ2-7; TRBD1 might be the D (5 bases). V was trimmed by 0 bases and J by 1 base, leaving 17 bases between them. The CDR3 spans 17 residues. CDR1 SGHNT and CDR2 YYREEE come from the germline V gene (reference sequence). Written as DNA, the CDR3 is TGTGCCAGCAGCTTGGCCACAACAGGCGCAGGGTCCTACGAGCAGTACTTC. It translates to CASSLATTGAGSYEQYF. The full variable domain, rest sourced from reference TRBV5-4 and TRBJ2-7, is ETGVTQSPTHLIKTRGQQVTLRCSSQSGHNTVSWYQQALGQGPQFIFQYYREEENGRGNFPPRFSGLQFPNYSSELNVNALELDDSALYLCASSLATTGAGSYEQYFGPGTRLTVT.